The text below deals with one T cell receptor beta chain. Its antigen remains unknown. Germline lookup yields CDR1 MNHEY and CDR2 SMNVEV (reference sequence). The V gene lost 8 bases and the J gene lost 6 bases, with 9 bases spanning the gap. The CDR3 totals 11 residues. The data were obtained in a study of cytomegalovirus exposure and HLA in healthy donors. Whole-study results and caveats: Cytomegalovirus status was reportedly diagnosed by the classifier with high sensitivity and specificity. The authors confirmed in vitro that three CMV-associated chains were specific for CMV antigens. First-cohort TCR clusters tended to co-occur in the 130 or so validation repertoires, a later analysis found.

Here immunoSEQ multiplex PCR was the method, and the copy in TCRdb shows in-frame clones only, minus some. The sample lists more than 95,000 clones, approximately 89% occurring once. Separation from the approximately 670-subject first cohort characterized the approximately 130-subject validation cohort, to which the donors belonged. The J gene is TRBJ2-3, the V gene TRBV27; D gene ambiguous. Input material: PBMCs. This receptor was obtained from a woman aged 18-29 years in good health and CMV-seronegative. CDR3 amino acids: CASGRADTQYF. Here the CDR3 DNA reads TGTGCCAGCGGAAGAGCGGATACGCAGTATTTT.